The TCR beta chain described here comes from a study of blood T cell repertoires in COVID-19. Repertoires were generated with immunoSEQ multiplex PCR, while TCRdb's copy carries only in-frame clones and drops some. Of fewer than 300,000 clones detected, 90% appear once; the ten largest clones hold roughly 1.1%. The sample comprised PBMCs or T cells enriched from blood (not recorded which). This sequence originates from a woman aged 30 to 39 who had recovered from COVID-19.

CDR3 sequence: CASSSGQGPFDEQYF. As DNA, the CDR3 is TGTGCCAGCAGTTCCGGACAGGGGCCCTTCGACGAGCAGTACTTC. The chain joins TRBV28 to TRBJ2-7; 9 positions match TRBD1. V was clipped by 4 bases and J by 5 bases; unmatched bases: 9. This CDR3 has 15 residues. From germline, CDR1 is MDHEN and CDR2 SYDVKM.